Listed below are T cell receptor beta chains from one sample, sequenced in a study of shared clonotypes between healthy human individuals. Repertoires were generated with immunoSEQ multiplex PCR, while TCRdb's copy carries only in-frame clones and drops some. Counted here are approximately 620,000 clones, more than 95% occurring once; the ten biggest clones make up approximately 0.057%. The specimen was naive CD4+ T cells sorted from blood. The origin of the receptors is a woman under 40 in good health. The CDR3 runs from the conserved cysteine through the conserved F or W. The order of the fields is J gene, D gene, V gene, clone size, CDR3 protein, CDR3 DNA. The D gene is left open where the match is weak. The size entry is marked missing in some rows and otherwise reads once, few, many or a size class.

TRBJ2-7 | - | TRBV28 | - | CASSWGDGAYEQYF | TGTGCCAGCAGTTGGGGGGACGGCGCCTACGAGCAGTACTTC
TRBJ1-6 | - | TRBV4-1 | - | CASSQAERRDSPLHF | TGCGCCAGCAGCCAAGCGGAGAGGAGGGATTCACCCCTCCACTTT
TRBJ1-1 | - | TRBV5-8 | - | CASTGGGPPEIAEAFF | TGTGCCAGCACCGGGGGGGGACCCCCTGAGATAGCAGAAGCTTTCTTT
TRBJ1-4 | - | TRBV13 | - | CASSQRPGAEKLFF | TGTGCCAGCAGCCAAAGGCCAGGAGCTGAAAAACTGTTTTTT
TRBJ2-5 | TRBD1 | TRBV28 | - | CASSSSGGIETQYF | TGTGCCAGCAGTTCGTCAGGGGGCATTGAGACCCAGTACTTC
TRBJ1-1 | - | TRBV6-5 | - | CASSYSLGNTEAFF | TGTGCCAGCAGTTACTCGCTAGGTAACACTGAAGCTTTCTTT
TRBJ1-3 | - | TRBV2 | once | CASRRTVNSGNTIYF | TGTGCCAGCAGAAGGACAGTAAACTCTGGAAACACCATATATTTT
TRBJ1-1 | TRBD1 | TRBV29-1 | once | CSVERQGSGTEAFF | TGCAGCGTTGAACGACAGGGTTCGGGAACTGAAGCTTTCTTT
TRBJ1-2 | - | TRBV5-1 | once | CASSLAGLYGYTF | TGCGCCAGCAGCTTGGCAGGGTTATATGGCTACACCTTC
TRBJ1-4 | - | TRBV29-1 | - | CSVAPTGEKLFF | TGCAGCGTTGCCCCGACGGGTGAAAAACTGTTTTTT
TRBJ2-3 | - | TRBV5-1 | once | CASSLVPGEVTRGTDTQYF | TGCGCCAGCAGCTTGGTTCCGGGAGAAGTAACACGAGGGACAGATACGCAGTATTTT
TRBJ2-5 | - | TRBV4-1 | - | CASSRPGTPYTQETQYF | TGCGCCAGCAGCCGACCTGGGACACCTTATACGCAAGAGACCCAGTACTTC
TRBJ2-3 | - | TRBV19 | - | CASRRVIAGVTDTQYF | TGTGCCAGTAGAAGGGTGATTGCTGGTGTCACAGATACGCAGTATTTT
TRBJ1-4 | - | TRBV5-1 | - | CASSNQENEKLFF | TGCGCCAGCAGCAACCAGGAGAATGAAAAACTGTTTTTT
TRBJ1-5 | TRBD1 | TRBV27 | - | CASSWQGVHGQPQHF | TGTGCCAGCAGTTGGCAGGGGGTGCACGGTCAGCCCCAGCATTTT
TRBJ2-5 | - | TRBV30 | - | CAWSPGTRETQYF | TGTGCCTGGAGCCCAGGGACGCGGGAGACCCAGTACTTC
TRBJ1-1 | TRBD1 | TRBV10-2 | - | CASSSTGTGGTEAFF | TGCGCCAGCAGTTCTACCGGGACAGGGGGAACTGAAGCTTTCTTT
TRBJ2-7 | TRBD1 | TRBV19 | - | CASSTGTALYEQYF | TGTGCCAGTAGTACCGGGACAGCACTCTACGAGCAGTACTTC
TRBJ1-2 | - | TRBV28 | - | CATLGGVLGGYTF | TGTGCCACCCTTGGAGGGGTACTGGGTGGCTACACCTTC
TRBJ1-4 | - | TRBV2 | - | CASSGDTISTNEKLFF | TGTGCCAGCAGTGGGGACACAATTTCAACTAATGAAAAACTGTTTTTT
TRBJ2-3 | - | TRBV5-1 | - | CASSLVQGRDTQYF | TGCGCCAGCAGCTTGGTTCAGGGGAGGGATACGCAGTATTTT
TRBJ2-1 | - | TRBV5-6 | once | CASSLAGRPFF | TGTGCCAGCAGCTTGGCGGGCCGGCCTTTCTTC
TRBJ2-5 | TRBD2 | TRBV6-1 | - | CASSEVGEGTQYF | TGTGCCAGCAGTGAGGTGGGGGAGGGGACCCAGTACTTC
TRBJ2-3 | TRBD2 | TRBV5-1 | - | CASSLTAGGTDTQYF | TGCGCCAGCAGCTTGACAGCGGGAGGGACAGATACGCAGTATTTT
TRBJ2-1 | TRBD2 | TRBV7-8 | - | CASSLGRGTSITYNEQFF | TGTGCCAGCAGCTTAGGGAGAGGGACTAGCATTACCTACAATGAGCAGTTCTTC
TRBJ2-7 | TRBD1 | TRBV6-1 | - | CASSVRDSPYEQYF | TGTGCCAGCAGTGTAAGGGACAGCCCCTACGAGCAGTACTTC
TRBJ1-1 | - | TRBV6-5 | - | CASSYSRSGEAFF | TGTGCCAGCAGTTACTCGCGTTCGGGGGAAGCTTTCTTT
TRBJ2-2 | - | TRBV11-3 | - | CASSTGGPGGELFF | TGTGCCAGCAGCACCGGAGGGCCTGGCGGGGAGCTGTTTTTT
TRBJ1-1 | - | TRBV19 | - | CASSIGWGRGQAFF | TGTGCCAGTAGTATAGGCTGGGGCAGGGGACAAGCTTTCTTT
TRBJ2-3 | - | TRBV5-4 | once | CASSPSGGEDTQYF | TGTGCCAGCAGCCCGAGCGGAGGTGAGGATACGCAGTATTTT
TRBJ2-5 | - | TRBV5-1 | - | CASSLAPGVGSSETQYF | TGCGCCAGCAGCTTGGCACCCGGGGTGGGTAGTTCCGAGACCCAGTACTTC
TRBJ1-2 | - | TRBV28 | once | CASSLSANYGYTF | TGTGCCAGCAGTTTGTCTGCTAACTATGGCTACACCTTC
TRBJ1-6 | - | TRBV6-5 | - | CASSYSGGRANSPLHF | TGTGCCAGCAGTTACTCAGGAGGACGAGCTAATTCACCCCTCCACTTT
TRBJ2-1 | TRBD2 | TRBV19 | - | CARATSALYNEQFF | TGTGCCAGGGCGACTAGCGCACTCTACAATGAGCAGTTCTTC
TRBJ2-7 | - | TRBV28 | - | CASSLGRGGYSYEQYF | TGTGCCAGCAGTTTGGGCCGCGGCGGGTACTCCTACGAGCAGTACTTC
TRBJ1-2 | TRBD1 | TRBV27 | - | CASSPARGPYYGYTF | TGTGCCAGCAGCCCCGCGAGGGGGCCATACTATGGCTACACCTTC
TRBJ2-7 | - | TRBV5-1 | - | CASSAYIGDYEQYF | TGCGCCAGCAGCGCATATATAGGAGACTACGAGCAGTACTTC
TRBJ2-7 | - | TRBV5-8 | - | CASSLMGVYEQYF | TGTGCCAGCAGCTTGATGGGCGTCTACGAGCAGTACTTC
TRBJ2-1 | - | TRBV4-2 | - | CASNPEGWGNEQFF | TGTGCCAGCAACCCGGAGGGTTGGGGCAATGAGCAGTTCTTC
TRBJ1-1 | TRBD1 | TRBV2 | - | CASSEEGATEAFF | TGTGCCAGCAGTGAAGAGGGGGCCACTGAAGCTTTCTTT
TRBJ2-1 | TRBD2 | TRBV15 | - | CATSRRGLAGVHNEQFF | TGTGCCACCAGCAGGAGGGGACTAGCGGGAGTCCACAATGAGCAGTTCTTC
TRBJ2-2 | - | TRBV5-1 | - | CASSLAEIVGELFF | TGCGCCAGCAGCTTGGCCGAAATCGTCGGGGAGCTGTTTTTT
TRBJ2-7 | - | TRBV11-2 | few | CASSGRKRGHEQYF | TGTGCCAGCAGCGGCCGAAAACGGGGCCACGAGCAGTACTTC
TRBJ2-7 | TRBD1 | TRBV25-1 | - | CASSHLRGHEQYF | TGTGCCAGCAGTCACCTCAGGGGGCACGAGCAGTACTTC
TRBJ2-7 | TRBD2 | TRBV4-2 | - | CASSLPYRTSGPYEQYF | TGTGCCAGCAGCCTACCCTACCGGACTAGCGGTCCCTACGAGCAGTACTTC
TRBJ1-3 | - | TRBV15 | - | CATSRGDGGNTIYF | TGTGCCACCAGCAGAGGAGATGGTGGAAACACCATATATTTT
TRBJ2-7 | - | TRBV6-1 | - | CASRLGGSYEQYF | TGTGCCAGCAGGCTAGGGGGGAGTTACGAGCAGTACTTC
TRBJ1-1 | - | TRBV2 | - | CASSADRNTEAFF | TGTGCCAGCAGTGCGGACAGGAACACTGAAGCTTTCTTT
TRBJ2-2 | TRBD1 | TRBV7-9 | - | CARTGTGENGELFF | TGTGCCAGGACCGGGACAGGGGAAAACGGGGAGCTGTTTTTT
TRBJ2-1 | - | TRBV6-6 | - | CASSYSKQRQDNEQFF | TGTGCCAGCAGTTACTCGAAACAAAGACAGGACAATGAGCAGTTCTTC
TRBJ2-7 | - | TRBV28 | - | CASSGSSGNYEQYF | TGTGCCAGCAGCGGGTCCAGCGGTAACTACGAGCAGTACTTC
TRBJ1-1 | TRBD1 | TRBV5-1 | - | CASSMDRGVNTEAFF | TGCGCCAGCAGCATGGACAGGGGGGTGAACACTGAAGCTTTCTTT